These T cell receptor beta chains were read from a single sample in a study of cytomegalovirus exposure and HLA in healthy donors. Sequencing used immunoSEQ multiplex PCR; TCRdb keeps in-frame clones, though not all of them. The sample contains about 61,000 clones, around 89% of which appear only once. Sequencing was carried out using PBMCs. The receptors were gathered from a man aged 25 to 45 in good health and CMV-seropositive. Each CDR3 is given with its conserved first and last residue. D genes are given only for firm matches. Not every row has a clone size; where given, it reads once, few, many or a size class.

abundance	d_gene	v_gene	j_gene	CDR3nt	CDR3aa
.	TRBD2	TRBV27	TRBJ2-3	TGTGCCAGCCTAGGGACTAGCGGGAGATATACGCAGTATTTT	CASLGTSGRYTQYF
.	.	TRBV11-2	TRBJ2-1	TGTGCCAGCAGCTTAGTCCAGGGAAGGGGCAATGAGCAGTTCTTC	CASSLVQGRGNEQFF
.	TRBD2	TRBV5-1	TRBJ2-5	TGCGCCAGCAGCTCCTGGACTAGCGGGAGAGGACAAGAGACCCAGTACTTC	CASSSWTSGRGQETQYF
.	.	TRBV1	TRBJ2-7	TGCACCAGCAGCCAAGCCCTACCTGGACAGGGGTGTCTGTACGAGCAGTACTTC	CTSSQALPGQGCLYEQYF
once	.	TRBV5-1	TRBJ2-1	TGCGCCAGCAGCTCCGGGGACTTCGTAGATGAGCAGTTCTTC	CASSSGDFVDEQFF
once	TRBD2	TRBV7-8	TRBJ2-2	TGTGCCAGCAGCTATGGGACTAGCGGGAGCACCGGGGAGCTGTTTTTT	CASSYGTSGSTGELFF
.	.	TRBV19	TRBJ2-7	TGTGCCAGTAGTATAGGGTTGGACTGGGATGGAGGCGAGCAGTACTTC	CASSIGLDWDGGEQYF
.	.	TRBV30	TRBJ1-1	TGTGCCTGGGGCGGCACTGAAGCTTTCTTT	CAWGGTEAFF
.	.	TRBV7-9	TRBJ1-2	TGTGCCAGCAGCTTACCACAGAGTTATGGCTACACCTTC	CASSLPQSYGYTF
.	TRBD1	TRBV5-6	TRBJ2-7	TGTGCCAGCAGGTTGCCGGGACAGGGGAGTTACGAGCAGTACTTC	CASRLPGQGSYEQYF
.	.	TRBV9	TRBJ2-6	TGTGCCAGCAGCGTAGAGGGGTCCGGGGCCAACGTCCTGACTTTC	CASSVEGSGANVLTF
.	.	TRBV21-1	TRBJ1-1	TGTGCCAGCAGCACTCACATCAGGGTTATTGAAGCTTTCTTT	CASSTHIRVIEAFF
once	TRBD2	TRBV4-1	TRBJ2-3	TGCGCCAGCAGCCAAGCGCCCTGGACTAGCGACACAGATACGCAGTATTTT	CASSQAPWTSDTDTQYF
.	.	TRBV5-5	TRBJ1-4	TGTGCCAGTAGTGGAGATGAAAAACTGTTTTTT	CASSGDEKLFF
.	TRBD1	TRBV28	TRBJ1-6	TGTGCCAGCAGTTTATGGACAGGGATCGGAGATAATTCACCCCTCCACTTT	CASSLWTGIGDNSPLHF
.	TRBD2	TRBV10-3	TRBJ2-3	TGTGCCATCAGTGGTGGTCTAGCGGAAACAGATACGCAGTATTTT	CAISGGLAETDTQYF
once	.	TRBV10-3	TRBJ2-6	TGTGCCATCAGTGAGTTTCCAGGGGCCAACGTCCTGACTTTC	CAISEFPGANVLTF
.	.	TRBV5-1	TRBJ1-1	TGCGCCAGCAGCTTGAGGCAGGGGATAATGAACACTGAAGCTTTCTTT	CASSLRQGIMNTEAFF
.	.	TRBV30	TRBJ2-2	TGTGCCTCGGAGCGATCCGGGGAGCTGTTTTTT	CASERSGELFF
.	.	TRBV6-5	TRBJ1-2	TGTGCCAGCAGGACCGTTGGAGGCGAATATGGCTACACCTTC	CASRTVGGEYGYTF
.	.	TRBV7-3	TRBJ2-2	TGTGCCAGCAGCTTGGGGGGGCGGGACGGGGAGCTGTTTTTT	CASSLGGRDGELFF
once	TRBD1	TRBV11-3	TRBJ1-2	TGTGCCAGCAGCGGCCAGGGGGCTAACTATGGCTACACCTTC	CASSGQGANYGYTF
.	.	TRBV18	TRBJ1-3	TGTGCCAGCTCAACCGACTTATCGGAGGGAAACACCATATATTTT	CASSTDLSEGNTIYF
.	.	TRBV7-2	TRBJ2-2	TGTGCCAGCAGCGAACAGGGAAGAGAAACCGGGGAGCTGTTTTTT	CASSEQGRETGELFF
.	.	TRBV6-5	TRBJ2-1	TGTGCCAGCAGTTACTCGACAGGAGTATGGTACAATGAGCAGTTCTTC	CASSYSTGVWYNEQFF
.	TRBD1	TRBV2	TRBJ2-7	TGTGCCAGCAGTGAAGGGGACAGGAGCCCCTACGAGCAGTACTTC	CASSEGDRSPYEQYF
.	TRBD2	TRBV10-3	TRBJ2-1	TGTGCCATCAGTGAGCCATTATTAGCGGGCTCCCAGTTCTTC	CAISEPLLAGSQFF
once	.	TRBV5-8	TRBJ1-1	TGTGCCAGCAGCTCGGGGGGCGAGGGCACTGAAGCTTTCTTT	CASSSGGEGTEAFF
once	TRBD2	TRBV4-2	TRBJ2-7	TGTGCCAGCAGCCAAGAGGGAGGGTCACCCTACGAGCAGTACTTC	CASSQEGGSPYEQYF
.	.	TRBV11-2	TRBJ2-5	TGTGCCAGCAGCTTAGTTGGTGACAGGCAAGAGACCCAGTACTTC	CASSLVGDRQETQYF
.	.	TRBV7-2	TRBJ2-1	TGTGCCAGCAGCTTAGGAACGGGAAATGAGCAGTTCTTC	CASSLGTGNEQFF
.	.	TRBV7-8	TRBJ2-7	TGTGCCAGCAGCTCGCCCCCGGGACACTCATACGAGCAGTACTTC	CASSSPPGHSYEQYF
.	TRBD1	TRBV6-5	TRBJ1-2	TGTGCCAGCAGTTACTTAGCGGGACAGAATTATGGCTACACCTTC	CASSYLAGQNYGYTF
once	.	TRBV7-2	TRBJ2-1	TGTGCCAGCAGCTTAGTTTCACAGGGAAATGAGCAGTTCTTC	CASSLVSQGNEQFF
.	TRBD2	TRBV4-1	TRBJ2-7	TGCGCCAGCAGCCAAGTATTGACGGGAGGCTTCTCCTACGAGCAGTACTTC	CASSQVLTGGFSYEQYF
.	TRBD1	TRBV6-5	TRBJ1-2	TGTGCCAGCAGACAGGGGGCGGGGGGCTACACCTTC	CASRQGAGGYTF
.	TRBD1	TRBV6-6	TRBJ2-4	TGTGCCAGCAGTGGACAGGGTGCGGAAAACATTCAGTACTTC	CASSGQGAENIQYF
.	.	TRBV11-3	TRBJ2-1	TGTGCCAGCAGCTTAGATCCCCTTAACAATGAGCAGTTCTTC	CASSLDPLNNEQFF
few	.	TRBV7-9	TRBJ2-3	TGTGCCAGCAGCTTAGCGAAAGACAGATTCACAGATACGCAGTATTTT	CASSLAKDRFTDTQYF
.	.	TRBV28	TRBJ1-1	TGTGCCAGCAGATCTGGGTGGAGTACTGAAGCTTTCTTT	CASRSGWSTEAFF
.	TRBD1	TRBV5-1	TRBJ1-5	TGCGCCAGCAGTTTAACAGGGGACCGTCCCAATCAGCCCCAGCATTTT	CASSLTGDRPNQPQHF
.	TRBD1	TRBV30	TRBJ1-4	TGTGCCTGGGGCGACACAGAGACAGGGTTGAGTGAAAAACTGTTTTTT	CAWGDTETGLSEKLFF
few	TRBD1	TRBV19	TRBJ1-1	TGTGCCAGTAGTCTGGACAGGGACACTGAAGCTTTCTTT	CASSLDRDTEAFF
once	.	TRBV7-9	TRBJ1-5	TGTGCCAGCAGCTTAGAAAGGGGTCAGCAAAATCAGCCCCAGCATTTT	CASSLERGQQNQPQHF
.	TRBD1	TRBV6-5	TRBJ2-5	TGTGCCAGCAGTCACCGGTGGACAGGGGAAGAGACCCAGTACTTC	CASSHRWTGEETQYF
.	.	TRBV11-2	TRBJ2-3	TGTGCCAGCAGCTTACATAGCCCTAGCTTGTCGCATACGCAGTATTTT	CASSLHSPSLSHTQYF
.	TRBD2	TRBV10-3	TRBJ2-3	TGTGCCATCAGTCCCGGACTAGCGGCCGAAAAGGAGACAGATACGCAGTATTTT	CAISPGLAAEKETDTQYF